What follows are 4 T cell receptor beta chains derived from one specimen sequenced in a study of OX40 agonist ivuxolimab in advanced cancers. To prepare the library, the immunoSEQ multiplex PCR assay was applied. In TCRdb, the immuneACCESS table is reduced to in-frame sequences with V and J assigned. These tables do not hold every clone; where another copy was compared, an unresolved V gene accounts for under half, and the others remain unexplained. Present in this sample are 90,000 to 100,000 clones, roughly 90% of which were seen just once. In total, the top ten clones hold approximately 0.8% of the sample. The sequencing used CD4+ or CD8+ T cells sorted from blood, collected in a trial of the OX40 agonist ivuxolimab. The receptors were gathered from an adult with an advanced solid tumor such as melanoma, head and neck, liver or kidney cancer.

The chain uses TRBV10-3 and TRBJ1-2, with TRBD1 as a possible D gene (5 bases). Germline CDR1 reads ENHRY; CDR2 reads SYGVKD. The CDR3 spans 15 residues. The germline V and J ends were trimmed by 0 bases and 2 bases, with 10 bases remaining between them. The CDR3: CAISESPGRNYGYTF. The CDR3 DNA is TGTGCCATCAGTGAGTCACCAGGGCGGAACTATGGCTACACCTTC.

This chain links TRBV11-2 with TRBJ1-2, with 7 nucleotides matching TRBD1. The germline CDR1 and CDR2 sequences are SGHAT and FQNNGV. The CDR3 spans 15 residues. J gave up 4 bases and V 4 bases, and 9 bases lay outside the gene matches. CDR3 residues: CASSSPGTDLYGYTF. DNA of the CDR3: TGTGCCAGCAGCTCTCCGGGGACAGATCTCTATGGCTACACCTTC.

The chain uses TRBV18 and TRBJ1-1, with 8 bases fitting TRBD1. This CDR3 is built from 15 residues. The J segment lost 5 bases and the V segment lost 2 bases, leaving 7 bases of the junction unmatched. Germline V gene data show CDR1 as KGHSH and CDR2 as LQKENI. The CDR3 is CASSPSQGARTEAFF. The DNA for the CDR3 is TGTGCCAGCTCACCAAGCCAGGGGGCGCGTACTGAAGCTTTCTTT.

This chain uses TRBV5-1 with TRBJ2-2; maybe TRBD1 (7 bases). Germline V gene data show CDR1 as SGHRS and CDR2 as YFSETQ. With 1 base removed from V and 3 bases from J, the gap between germline ends came to 16 bases. The CDR3 is made up of 17 amino acids. The chain's CDR3 is CASSLRDSWGDTGELFF. The CDR3 DNA reads as TGCGCCAGCAGCTTGAGGGACAGCTGGGGGGACACCGGGGAGCTGTTTTTT.